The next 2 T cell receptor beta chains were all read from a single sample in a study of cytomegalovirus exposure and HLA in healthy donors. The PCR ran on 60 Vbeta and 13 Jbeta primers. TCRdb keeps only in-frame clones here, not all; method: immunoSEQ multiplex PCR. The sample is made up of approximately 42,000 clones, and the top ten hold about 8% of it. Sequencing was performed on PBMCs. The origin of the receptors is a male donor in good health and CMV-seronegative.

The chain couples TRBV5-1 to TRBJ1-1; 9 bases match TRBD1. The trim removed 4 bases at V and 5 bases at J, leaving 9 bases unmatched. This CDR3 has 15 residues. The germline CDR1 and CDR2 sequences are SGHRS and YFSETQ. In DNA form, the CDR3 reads TGCGCCAGCAGCCAGGGGACAGGGATATGGACTGAAGCTTTCTTT. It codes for CASSQGTGIWTEAFF.

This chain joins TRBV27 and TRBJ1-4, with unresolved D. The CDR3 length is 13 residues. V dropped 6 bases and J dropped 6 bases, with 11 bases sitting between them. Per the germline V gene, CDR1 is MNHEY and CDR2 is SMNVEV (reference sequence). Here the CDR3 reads CASRADIDEKLFF. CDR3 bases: TGTGCCAGCAGGGCAGACATTGATGAAAAACTGTTTTTT.